The 20 T cell receptor beta chains presented below share a single source sample, sequenced in a study of beta chain features in type 1 diabetes. Investigators reverse transcribed all isolated RNA, so they sequenced expressed TCRB transcripts. Data came from immunoSEQ multiplex PCR; TCRdb stores just in-frame clones and leaves some out. The sample lists about half a million clones; about 29% were seen once. The sequencing sample was made of naive CD4+ T cells from blood. These receptors were taken from a man aged 18 to 29 in good health.

The J gene is TRBJ2-2, the V gene TRBV29-1; 9 positions agree with TRBD2. V lost 7 bases and J lost 6; bases outside the gene matches: 9. The CDR3 runs 14 residues. Per germline, CDR1 SQVTM and CDR2 ANQGSEA. CDR3 nucleotide sequence: TGCAGCGCCGCCGGGACTAGCATGGCCGGGGAGCTGTTTTTT. This sequence encodes CSAAGTSMAGELFF.

In this sample, this clone turned up a few times. V gene TRBV7-3 combines with J gene TRBJ2-5, with TRBD1 as a possible D gene (6 bases). The length of the CDR3 is 15 residues. V was shortened by 1 base and J by 2 bases, with 11 bases between the two germline ends. CDR1 SGHTA and CDR2 FQGTGA come from the germline V gene. CDR3 sequence (DNA): TGTGCCAGCAGCTTAAATAAAAGGGGGCAAGAGACCCAGTACTTC. Its protein is CASSLNKRGQETQYF.

On this clone itself: The sample carries other DNA sequences with the same CDR3. The genes are TRBV30 and TRBJ2-3, with D perhaps TRBD1 (5 bases). Germline V lookup: CDR1 GTSNPN, CDR2 SVGIG (reference sequence). Trimming cost V 0 bases and J 6 bases, with 13 bases left between them. The CDR3 has 14 amino acids. The CDR3 spells CAWSVQGASDTQYF. The DNA for the CDR3 is TGTGCCTGGAGTGTACAAGGGGCGTCGGATACGCAGTATTTT.

The rearrangement joins TRBV6-5 to TRBJ2-7; 7 bases are shared with TRBD2. The CDR3 consists of 14 residues. V lost 2 bases to trimming and J lost 3 bases; unmatched junction nucleotides: 4. CDR1 MNHEY and CDR2 SVGAGI come from the germline V gene. The CDR3 here is CASSYGASGYEQYF. In DNA, the CDR3 is TGTGCCAGCAGTTACGGGGCTAGCGGCTACGAGCAGTACTTC.

This clone has a handful of counts. The rearrangement links TRBV6-5 to TRBJ2-1, with 9 positions matching TRBD2. V lost 7 bases to trimming and J lost 6 bases; unmatched junction nucleotides: 7. Germline CDR1 reads MNHEY; CDR2 reads SVGAGI. This CDR3 comprises 14 residues. For the CDR3, the DNA is TGTGCCAGCACTGAGGCGGGAGGGCGCAATGAGCAGTTCTTC. Translation: CASTEAGGRNEQFF.

Here the CDR3 DNA reads TGTGCCTGGAGTAGACAAACAGGGTTGGACGAGCAGTACTTC. It yields the protein CAWSRQTGLDEQYF. The chain couples TRBV30 to TRBJ2-7; D is perhaps TRBD1 (6 bases). Trimming removed 2 bases from V and 5 bases from J, with 16 bases in between. The CDR3 is 14 amino acids. Germline lookup yields CDR1 GTSNPN and CDR2 SVGIG (reference sequence).

This clone has just a few counts. The rearrangement links TRBV14 to TRBJ1-2; TRBD1 is a possible D gene (6 bases). Germline V gene lookup returns CDR1 SGHDN and CDR2 FVKESK. The ends were cut back, 1 base at V and 4 bases at J, with 13 bases in the middle. CDR3 size: 15 residues. The CDR3 reads CASSQADPGVYGYTF. The CDR3 region has the DNA TGTGCCAGCAGCCAAGCGGATCCAGGGGTCTATGGCTACACCTTC. Filled out from reference TRBV14 and TRBJ1-2, the complete variable domain reads EAGVTQFPSHSVIEKGQTVTLRCDPISGHDNLYWYRRVMGKEIKFLLHFVKESKQDESGMPNNRFLAERTGGTYSTLKVQPAELEDSGVYFCASSQADPGVYGYTFGSGTRLTVV.

This clone was seen a few times. The same CDR3 also results from other DNA sequences found in this sample. This chain joins TRBV5-1 and TRBJ2-5, with D possibly matching TRBD1 (6 bases). With 1 base removed from V and 5 bases from J, the gap between germline ends came to 6 bases. The germline V gene encodes CDR1 SGHRS and CDR2 YFSETQ. This CDR3 comprises 12 residues. The CDR3 region is CASSLRGETQYF. The CDR3 nucleotides read TGCGCCAGCAGCTTGAGGGGGGAGACCCAGTACTTC.

The chain is built from TRBV19 and TRBJ2-1, with 7 positions matching TRBD2. This CDR3 is built from 15 residues. V was pared by 7 bases and J by 8 bases, with 14 bases of the junction left unmatched. Germline V gene lookup returns CDR1 LNHDA and CDR2 SQIVND (reference sequence). The CDR3 region is CASNPWGGSSDEQFF. For the CDR3, the DNA is TGTGCCAGTAACCCTTGGGGCGGGAGTTCAGATGAGCAGTTCTTC.

The chain has TRBV7-2 and TRBJ2-7; D possibly corresponds to TRBD1 (5 bases). The V end lost 0 bases, the J end lost 0 bases, and 6 bases lay between the germline ends. CDR3 length equals 14 residues. Germline loops: CDR1 SGHTA, CDR2 FQGNSA. CDR3 region: CASSLATGSYEQYF. CDR3 DNA sequence: TGTGCCAGCAGCTTAGCCACAGGCTCCTACGAGCAGTACTTC.

The chain has TRBV9 and TRBJ1-5; TRBD1 matches 9 bases. The germline V gene has CDR1 SGDLS and CDR2 YYNGEE. With 3 bases clipped from V and 1 base from J, the junction kept 8 bases outside the gene matches. This CDR3 has 17 residues. CDR3: CASSAYPDRGSNQPQHF. The CDR3 nucleotides read TGTGCCAGCAGCGCCTACCCGGACAGGGGCAGCAATCAGCCCCAGCATTTT.

This clone occurred a few times. The V gene is TRBV29-1, the J gene TRBJ2-7; 10 nucleotides match TRBD1. Germline V CDR1 and CDR2: SQVTM, ANQGSEA. This CDR3 spans 13 amino acids. The V segment lost 4 bases and the J segment 7 bases; nucleotides outside the gene matches: 7. The CDR3 sequence: CSVADRGLREQYF. The CDR3, as DNA: TGCAGCGTTGCTGACAGGGGGCTGAGGGAGCAGTACTTC.

This clone was seen more than once but under ten times. CDR3 sequence (DNA): TGTGCCAGCTCCTTGGGTCTGGGCACCGGGGAGCTGTTTTTT. This sequence encodes CASSLGLGTGELFF. This chain joins TRBV2 and TRBJ2-2; D gene ambiguous. There are 14 residues in the CDR3. Germline assignment: CDR1 SNHLY and CDR2 FYNNEI. Trimming removed 8 bases at V and 4 bases at J, with 14 bases between.

The chain links TRBV14 to TRBJ2-1, with D possibly called TRBD1 or TRBD2 (5 bases each). The germline V and J ends were trimmed by 1 base and 4 bases, with 17 bases remaining between them. The V gene's germline CDR1 is SGHDN and CDR2 FVKESK. This CDR3 comprises 17 residues. CDR3 sequence: CASSQGGFGLRYNEQFF. The CDR3 bases are TGTGCCAGCAGCCAAGGGGGGTTCGGGCTCAGGTACAATGAGCAGTTCTTC. Combining the CDR3 with reference TRBV14 and TRBJ2-1 gives the whole variable domain EAGVTQFPSHSVIEKGQTVTLRCDPISGHDNLYWYRRVMGKEIKFLLHFVKESKQDESGMPNNRFLAERTGGTYSTLKVQPAELEDSGVYFCASSQGGFGLRYNEQFFGPGTRLTVL.

This clone was found a few times. The CDR3: CASSYILGRGMKQYF. CDR3 nucleotides: TGTGCCAGCAGTTACATTTTAGGCCGCGGAATGAAGCAGTACTTC. V and J are TRBV6-5 and TRBJ2-7, with D hard to call. The CDR3 contains 15 residues. Per the germline V gene, CDR1 is MNHEY and CDR2 is SVGAGI. V lost 2 bases and J 8 bases, leaving 19 bases between the germline ends.

In DNA, the CDR3 is TGCAGCGTTGTTAGCGGGAGGGCCCCAGATACGCAGTATTTT. This codes for CSVVSGRAPDTQYF. V and J are TRBV29-1 and TRBJ2-3; 11 bases align to TRBD2. The CDR3 spans 14 residues. Germline assignment: CDR1 SQVTM and CDR2 ANQGSEA. Unmatched junction bases numbered 4, after V lost 4 bases and J lost 4 bases.

This chain joins TRBV7-8 and TRBJ2-3; the match to TRBD2 covers 11 bases. With 2 bases clipped from V and 6 bases from J, the junction kept 13 bases outside the gene matches. The CDR3 covers 18 residues. Germline V gives CDR1 SGHVS, CDR2 FQNEAQ. Written as DNA, the CDR3 is TGTGCCAGCAGCTTATCCCCGACTAGCGGGGTAGGCCGGGATACGCAGTATTTT. This gives the protein CASSLSPTSGVGRDTQYF.

This clone has only a few counts. The J gene is TRBJ2-1, the V gene TRBV2; 8 nucleotides match TRBD1. Trimming removed 7 bases from V and 2 bases from J; junction bases left unmatched: 4. The germline V gene encodes CDR1 SNHLY and CDR2 FYNNEI. The CDR3 extends over 14 amino acids. The CDR3 nucleotides are TGTGCCAGCAACAGGGGGGAGCCCTACAATGAGCAGTTCTTC. This sequence encodes CASNRGEPYNEQFF.

The V call is TRBV9, the J call TRBJ1-3; D gene uncertain. This CDR3 has 15 residues. V was cut by 0 bases and J by 0 bases, with 7 bases left in between. Germline V gene sequence: CDR1 SGDLS, CDR2 YYNGEE. The CDR3 DNA is TGTGCCAGCAGCGTAGAGGCACACTCTGGAAACACCATATATTTT. Translation gives CASSVEAHSGNTIYF.

This chain links TRBV28 with TRBJ2-3; D gene uncertain. The V gene lost 4 bases and the J gene lost 10 bases, with 9 bases spanning the gap. Germline CDR1 is MDHEN and CDR2 is SYDVKM. The CDR3 consists of 11 residues. CDR3 DNA sequence: TGTGCCAGCAGTTCCGGCGATCCGCAGTATTTT. This translates into CASSSGDPQYF.